The 6 T cell receptor beta chains below come from one sample, sequenced in a study of blood T cell repertoires in COVID-19. The repertoire was sequenced with immunoSEQ multiplex PCR; TCRdb's copy has only in-frame clones and lacks some. The repertoire holds 110,000 to 150,000 clones, approximately 80% seen once, with 5% to 6.5% in the top ten. Sequencing was performed on PBMCs or T cells enriched from blood (not recorded which). The receptor source for this set is a woman between 50 and 59 years old who had recovered from COVID-19.

CDR3: CASSLVGTMNTEAFF. In DNA form, the CDR3 reads TGTGCCAGCAGCTTGGTTGGCACCATGAACACTGAAGCTTTCTTT. J is TRBJ1-1 and V is TRBV5-4, with D uncertain. The CDR3 contains 15 residues. Germline V gives CDR1 SGHNT, CDR2 YYREEE (reference sequence). Trimming stripped 0 bases from V and 0 bases from J, with 9 bases between.

This rearrangement joins TRBV5-1 to TRBJ1-5; tentatively, D is TRBD1 (5 bases). Germline lookup yields CDR1 SGHRS and CDR2 YFSETQ. The CDR3 length is 16 residues. Trimming cost V 1 base and J 0 bases, with 11 bases left between them. CDR3 coding DNA: TGCGCCAGCAGCTTGACCGGGGACTTTAGCAATCAGCCCCAGCATTTT. Amino acids: CASSLTGDFSNQPQHF.

V usage is TRBV27 and J usage is TRBJ1-1; 7 bases line up with TRBD1. In germline, CDR1 is MNHEY, CDR2 SMNVEV (reference sequence). V trimming: 6 bases; J trimming: 1 base; junction bases outside the gene matches: 5. The CDR3 loop spans 14 amino acids. CDR3 residues: CASSMNRGNTEAFF. The CDR3 coding sequence is TGTGCCAGCAGCATGAACAGGGGGAACACTGAAGCTTTCTTT.

The V gene is TRBV2, the J gene TRBJ1-6; TRBD1 is a possible D gene (5 bases). Per germline, CDR1 SNHLY and CDR2 FYNNEI. The CDR3 covers 12 residues. Trimming removed 6 bases at V and 10 bases at J, with 10 bases between. CDR3 sequence: CASRRDGSPLHF. In nucleotides, the CDR3 is TGTGCCAGCAGGCGGGACGGCTCACCCCTCCACTTT.

This clone showed up many times. The chain recombines TRBV7-9 with TRBJ1-2; 9 bases are shared with TRBD1. V was clipped by 2 bases and J by 10 bases; unmatched bases: 5. CDR1 and CDR2 (germline): SEHNR, FQNEAQ (reference sequence). The CDR3 has 13 residues. The CDR3 loop reads CASSLRDRETYTF. CDR3 bases: TGTGCCAGCAGCTTACGGGACAGGGAGACCTACACCTTC.

Written as DNA, the CDR3 is TGTGCCAGCAGCGCACGGACTAGCGGGGTATCCTACGAGCAGTACGTC. It codes for CASSARTSGVSYEQYV. The V call is TRBV5-6, the J call TRBJ2-7; 12 nucleotides align to TRBD2. The ends lost 4 bases at V and 1 base at J; junction bases unmatched: 6. This CDR3 region has 16 residues. The germline V gene has CDR1 SGHDT and CDR2 YYEEEE.